This T cell receptor beta chain came from a study of breast tumors, draining lymph nodes, adjacent tissues. Regarding the study as a whole: Tumor repertoires ranked between lymph nodes and nontumor tissue in diversity, with V and J gene preferences. That most tumor T cells come from lymph nodes remained unproven. Most tumor T cells seemingly derive from lymph node, then expand in tumor.

The lymph nodes were axillary draining lymph nodes from breast cancer patients. About this clonotype: The antigen is undetermined.

Germline V gene sequence: CDR1 SGHTA, CDR2 FQGNSA. V lost 1 base and J 6 bases, leaving 7 bases between the germline ends. The CDR3 runs to 12 residues. MiXCR, run by TCRdb on the multiplex PCR reads, gives a single entry per CDR3 protein. The data hold about 180,000 distinct CDR3 sequences, with more than 25% observed a single time. The sample was axillary lymph node tissue. The receptor's source is a female donor with breast cancer. Some clones in this sample may be carry-over from other donors' samples. The genes are TRBV7-2 and TRBJ2-7; no definite D call. CDR3 DNA sequence: TGTGCCAGCAGCTTAGGGGAAACCGAGCAGTACTTC. Translation: CASSLGETEQYF.